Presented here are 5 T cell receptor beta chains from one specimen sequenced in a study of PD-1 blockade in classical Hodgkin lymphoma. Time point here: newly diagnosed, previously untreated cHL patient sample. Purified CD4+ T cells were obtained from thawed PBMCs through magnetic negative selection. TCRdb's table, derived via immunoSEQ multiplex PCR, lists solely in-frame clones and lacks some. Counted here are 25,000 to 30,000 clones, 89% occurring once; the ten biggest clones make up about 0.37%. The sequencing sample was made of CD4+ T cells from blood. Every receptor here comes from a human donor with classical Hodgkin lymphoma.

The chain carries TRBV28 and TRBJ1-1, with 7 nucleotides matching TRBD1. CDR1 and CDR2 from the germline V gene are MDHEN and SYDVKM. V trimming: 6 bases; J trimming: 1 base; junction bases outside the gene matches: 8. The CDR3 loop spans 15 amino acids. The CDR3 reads CASRNDREGNTEAFF. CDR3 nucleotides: TGTGCCAGCAGAAACGACAGGGAGGGGAACACTGAAGCTTTCTTT. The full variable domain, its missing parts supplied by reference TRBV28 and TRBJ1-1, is DVKVTQSSRYLVKRTGEKVFLECVQDMDHENMFWYRQDPGLGLRLIYFSYDVKMKEKGDIPEGYSVSREKKERFSLILESASTNQTSMYLCASRNDREGNTEAFFGQGTRLTVV.

CDR3 protein: CASSQGVASDEQFF. In DNA, the CDR3 is TGCGCCAGCAGCCAAGGTGTAGCGTCGGATGAGCAGTTCTTC. The V call is TRBV4-3, the J call TRBJ2-1; D perhaps matches TRBD2 (5 bases). The germline V gene encodes CDR1 LGHNA and CDR2 YSLEER. The V and J ends lost 1 base and 8 bases respectively, with 12 bases between them. This CDR3 has 14 amino acids.

This chain's CDR3 is CALGTSGRAPNEQFF. In nucleotides, the CDR3 is TGTGCCCTCGGGACTAGCGGGAGGGCCCCCAATGAGCAGTTCTTC. The rearrangement links TRBV28 to TRBJ2-1, with TRBD2 identical over 16 bases. Losses at the gene ends were 11 bases for V and 6 bases for J; bases not matched to a gene: 7. Per germline, CDR1 MDHEN and CDR2 SYDVKM. CDR3 size: 15 residues.

In nucleotides, the CDR3 is TGCGCCAGCAGCCAAGACTTACGATCAGCCAATGAGCAGTTCTTC. This translates into CASSQDLRSANEQFF. The chain couples TRBV4-1 to TRBJ2-1; D gene ambiguous. CDR3 length equals 15 residues. Deletions cut 0 bases from V and 6 bases from J, with 12 bases between. CDR1 is MGHRA and CDR2 is YSYEKL in the germline V gene.

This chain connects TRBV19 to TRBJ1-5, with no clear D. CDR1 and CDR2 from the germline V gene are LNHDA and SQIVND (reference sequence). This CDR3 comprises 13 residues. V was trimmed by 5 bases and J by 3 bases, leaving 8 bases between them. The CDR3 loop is CASSSGLNQPQHF. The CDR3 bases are TGTGCCAGTAGTTCGGGCCTCAATCAGCCCCAGCATTTT.